These 16 T cell receptor beta chains originate from one sample sequenced in a study of vaccination effects on CD4 cells after COVID-19. Method: immunoSEQ multiplex PCR; TCRdb's copy keeps in-frame clones and lacks some. The profile shows roughly 70,000 clones, around three quarters of them singletons. Before any sequencing was done, the ViraFEST assay used viral peptide pools to expand antigen-specific CD4+ T cells. The culture ran for nine to eleven days, and then CD4+ T cells were isolated. Everyone in the study got two shots of either the BNT162b2 or mRNA-1273 vaccine. Antigen specificity for these receptors is unknown. The starting material was CD4+ T cells from PBMCs cultured with HCoV-OC43 spike peptides, obtained after COVID-19 vaccination. Stated subset: HCoV-OC43 spike overlapping peptide pool stimulation. These TCRs come from a human donor who received a COVID-19 vaccine.

The rearrangement links TRBV6-2 or TRBV6-3 to TRBJ2-2; possibly TRBD1 or TRBD2 for D (5 bases each). The CDR3 is 13 amino acids. The V end was cut by 2 bases, the J end by 5 bases, with 6 bases between. Germline values: CDR1 MNHEY, CDR2 SVGEGT. In DNA form, the CDR3 reads TGTGCCAGCAGTTACGGGGGAACCGGGGAGCTGTTTTTT. It codes for CASSYGGTGELFF.

The chain joins TRBV24-1 to TRBJ1-5, with D perhaps matching TRBD1 (5 bases). Germline CDR1 reads KGHDR; CDR2 reads SFDVKD. This CDR3 region has 15 residues. V gave up 5 bases and J gave up 2 bases, with 12 bases separating them. CDR3 in DNA: TGTGCCACCAGTGCTGGGGGATGGGGCAATCAGCCCCAGCATTTT. Translating gives CATSAGGWGNQPQHF.

In regard to this clone: A much larger clonotype is one base distant, so this may be a read error. Different DNA sequences within this sample yield the same CDR3. This chain joins TRBV3-1 (or the pseudogene TRBV3-2) and TRBJ1-1; D ambiguous. Trimming took off 0 bases at V and 5 bases at J, with 10 bases between the two ends. This CDR3 has 14 residues. Germline values: CDR1 LGHDT, CDR2 YNNKEL (reference sequence). The CDR3 region has the DNA TGTGCCAGCAGCCAAGACAGGAGGAATACTGAAGCTTTCTTT. This translates into CASSQDRRNTEAFF.

This clone was detected only once. This sequence joins TRBV18 and TRBJ1-3; TRBD1 is a possible D gene (5 bases). This CDR3 comprises 14 residues. V was cut by 6 bases and J by 0 bases, with 9 bases left in between. The germline V gene encodes CDR1 KGHSH and CDR2 LQKENI. CDR3 residues: CASSLTDSGNTIYF. As DNA, the CDR3 is TGTGCCAGCTCCCTGACAGACTCTGGAAACACCATATATTTT.

The genes are TRBV14 and TRBJ1-6, with D maybe TRBD1 (6 bases). Germline-derived CDR1 and CDR2 are SGHDN and FVKESK. The CDR3 consists of 15 residues. Trimming pared 2 bases from V and 6 bases from J, leaving 11 bases between. The CDR3 loop reads CASSQSRGANSPLHF. CDR3 coding DNA: TGTGCCAGCAGCCAATCCCGGGGGGCTAATTCACCCCTCCACTTT.

This chain joins TRBV7-8 and TRBJ1-5, with 7 bases lining up with TRBD1. The CDR3 is made up of 17 amino acids. Unmatched junction bases numbered 11, after V lost 4 bases and J lost 2 bases. The germline CDR1 and CDR2 sequences are SGHVS and FQNEAQ. Here the CDR3 DNA reads TGTGCCAGCAGCTCAAACCGAGCTGGACAGGGCAATCAGCCCCAGCATTTT. This encodes CASSSNRAGQGNQPQHF.

The gene calls are TRBV6-2 or TRBV6-3 and TRBJ2-1, with TRBD2 matching 7 bases. The CDR3 loop spans 16 amino acids. Germline V gene sequence: CDR1 MNHEY, CDR2 SVGEGT. V lost 6 bases, J lost 2 bases, and 10 bases stayed unmatched. CDR3 nucleotide sequence: TGTGCCAGCAGACCTCCAGCGGGGAGAGCCTACAATGAGCAGTTCTTC. It translates to CASRPPAGRAYNEQFF.

The V call is TRBV19, the J call TRBJ2-6; no reliable D call. Trimming stripped 6 bases from V and 1 base from J, with 10 bases between. The germline V gene has CDR1 LNHDA and CDR2 SQIVND (reference sequence). This CDR3 region has 15 residues. CDR3 region: CASRPFLSGANVLTF. In DNA, the CDR3 is TGTGCCAGTAGGCCTTTTCTGTCTGGGGCCAACGTCCTGACTTTC.

The J gene is TRBJ2-5, the V gene TRBV5-1; the D gene is possibly TRBD1 (6 bases). Germline-derived CDR1 and CDR2 are SGHRS and YFSETQ. V shed 2 bases and J shed 0 bases, with 8 bases lying between them. This CDR3 is 14 amino acids long. The CDR3 region has the DNA TGCGCCAGCAGCTTCCAGGGGTACCAAGAGACCCAGTACTTC. Residues: CASSFQGYQETQYF.

The genes are TRBV5-6 and TRBJ1-1, with TRBD1 matching over 7 bases. CDR1 and CDR2 (germline): SGHDT, YYEEEE. The V segment lost 1 base and the J segment 2 bases; nucleotides outside the gene matches: 11. This CDR3 contains 17 residues. The CDR3 sequence is CASSLRGLRGINTEAFF. CDR3 nucleotides: TGTGCCAGCAGCTTGAGGGGGCTCCGAGGGATTAACACTGAAGCTTTCTTT. Variable domain in full (rest from reference TRBV5-6 and TRBJ1-1): DAGVTQSPTHLIKTRGQQVTLRCSPKSGHDTVSWYQQALGQGPQFIFQYYEEEERQRGNFPDRFSGHQFPNYSSELNVNALLLGDSALYLCASSLRGLRGINTEAFFGQGTRLTVV.

The V gene is TRBV6-5, the J gene TRBJ2-6; D remains ambiguous. V was clipped by 6 bases and J by 4 bases, with 7 bases between them. This CDR3 comprises 13 residues. Germline values: CDR1 MNHEY, CDR2 SVGAGI. The CDR3 sequence is CASRVSGANVLTF. The DNA of the CDR3 is TGTGCCAGCAGGGTTTCCGGGGCCAACGTCCTGACTTTC.

The gene calls are TRBV19 and TRBJ1-6, with D unclear. V dropped 5 bases and J dropped 7 bases, with 9 bases sitting between them. There are 13 residues in the CDR3. The germline CDR1 and CDR2 sequences are LNHDA and SQIVND (reference sequence). As DNA, the CDR3 is TGTGCCAGTAGTCCCTCCAGAAATTCACCCCTCCACTTT. It codes for CASSPSRNSPLHF.

The chain recombines TRBV2 with TRBJ2-7; D gene unclear. From germline, CDR1 is SNHLY and CDR2 FYNNEI. This CDR3 spans 14 amino acids. Trimming shortened V by 1 base and J by 3 bases, and 10 bases separated the two germline ends. CDR3 sequence: CASSEGAIYYEQYV. In nucleotides, the CDR3 is TGTGCCAGCAGTGAAGGGGCGATCTACTACGAGCAGTACGTC.

This clone has just a few counts. The chain recombines TRBV12-3 or TRBV12-4 with TRBJ1-2; a weak D match, TRBD1 (6 bases). The CDR3 loop spans 12 amino acids. V was shortened by 5 bases and J by 3 bases, with 7 bases between the two germline ends. CDR3 amino acids: CASSTGYYGYTF. The CDR3 bases are TGTGCCAGCAGTACAGGGTACTATGGCTACACCTTC.

V usage is TRBV29-1 and J usage is TRBJ1-1, with 7 bases identical to TRBD1. Germline V lookup: CDR1 SQVTM, CDR2 ANQGSEA. The CDR3 runs to 13 residues. V lost 7 bases, J lost 3 bases, and 8 bases stayed unmatched. CDR3 DNA sequence: TGCAGCGCGAACAGGGGCGTCGACACTGAAGCTTTCTTT. Amino acid sequence: CSANRGVDTEAFF.

This sequence joins TRBV24-1 and TRBJ2-5; 9 bases fit TRBD1. V shed 3 bases, J shed 5 bases, and the junction held 9 bases outside the gene matches. This CDR3 spans 16 amino acids. Germline V gene lookup returns CDR1 KGHDR and CDR2 SFDVKD. The CDR3, as DNA: TGTGCCACCAGTGATCCCGGGACAGGGAATATGGAGACCCAGTACTTC. Protein: CATSDPGTGNMETQYF.